These T cell receptor beta chains were read from a single sample in a study of T cells after yellow fever vaccination. TCRdb passed the 5' RACE reads through MiXCR, listing each CDR3 protein once. The profile shows roughly 5,200 distinct CDR3 sequences, about 8.3% of them singletons. Specimen: PBMCs, either bulk or a sorted T-cell subset (CD4+, CD8+, memory, or dextramer-sorted; not recorded which), collected 15 days after the yellow fever booster vaccination. Every receptor here comes from a man aged 25-45 years who received the YFV17D yellow fever vaccine. CDR3s include the opening cysteine and the closing phenylalanine or tryptophan. A D gene is named only where the DNA matches it firmly.

>TRBV5-4|TRBJ2-1|.
CASSPGAGTTNEQFF
>TRBV7-2|TRBJ2-7|TRBD1
CASSLVSGGYEQYF
>TRBV5-4|TRBJ2-7|.
CASSLGIKPGSRETYEQYF
>TRBV20-1|TRBJ2-3|.
CSARGVDTGNFGDTQYF
>TRBV9|TRBJ2-1|TRBD1
CASSEGQGANNEQFF
>TRBV3-1|TRBJ2-1|TRBD2
CASSQSGTYNEQFF
>TRBV7-2|TRBJ2-3|.
CASSLVRLATRTDTQYF
>TRBV3-1|TRBJ1-5|.
CASTKQVNQPQHF
>TRBV7-2|TRBJ2-1|TRBD2
CASSLAGAGVSNEQFF
>TRBV18|TRBJ2-7|TRBD1
CASSGQANSYEQYF
>TRBV28|TRBJ2-3|TRBD1
CASTPTPGQGILDTQYF
>TRBV5-1|TRBJ1-1|.
CASSLDPGVEAFF
>TRBV24-1|TRBJ2-2|TRBD1
CATSDYPDRGGELFF
>TRBV5-1|TRBJ1-6|.
CASSLESGGNSPLHF
>TRBV19|TRBJ2-5|TRBD2
CASSPRLAVRETQYF
>TRBV4-3|TRBJ2-3|TRBD1
CASSLHQGASDTQYF
>TRBV4-3|TRBJ1-1|TRBD1
CASSLGRGPESKAFF
>TRBV2|TRBJ2-7|.
CASSESGWDEQYF
>TRBV25-1|TRBJ2-6|.
CASSELSTAVGANVLTF
>TRBV12-3/TRBV12-4|TRBJ2-7|.
CASSFGGQAYEQYF
>TRBV19|TRBJ2-5|TRBD2
CASSGGRSLETQYF
>TRBV14|TRBJ2-7|.
CASSQDGLANEQYF
>TRBV5-1|TRBJ2-7|.
CASSHDSYEQYF
>TRBV6-6|TRBJ2-7|TRBD2
CASCPGLAGDEQYF
>TRBV12-3/TRBV12-4|TRBJ2-2|.
CASKGGPTGELFF
>TRBV6-2/TRBV6-3|TRBJ2-1|TRBD2
CASSFSPTSTNEQFF
>TRBV7-7|TRBJ2-2|.
CASSLATPDRTGELFF
>TRBV4-1|TRBJ2-7|.
CASSQGAGHGSEQYF
>TRBV5-1|TRBJ2-1|.
CASSLDGMSYNEQFF
>TRBV19|TRBJ2-2|.
CASKERPNTGELFF
>TRBV29-1|TRBJ2-1|TRBD2
CSAGLADEQFF
>TRBV12-3/TRBV12-4|TRBJ2-4|TRBD2
CASSSNSGRGDIQYF
>TRBV20-1|TRBJ2-1|TRBD2
CSARGTSGSASNEQFF
>TRBV4-2|TRBJ2-3|.
CASSGSRALSDTQYF
>TRBV5-6|TRBJ2-7|.
CASSPGRLPYEQYF
>TRBV5-4|TRBJ2-1|.
CASRSTPGHYNEQFF
>TRBV7-2|TRBJ2-7|.
CASSSGLTYEQYF
>TRBV27|TRBJ1-1|.
CASSSPGRSLSRDTEAFF
>TRBV7-2|TRBJ2-7|.
CASSLILGTEQYF
>TRBV12-3/TRBV12-4|TRBJ2-2|TRBD2
CAFCLGLAGGSGSGELFF
>TRBV5-1|TRBJ2-7|.
CASSRDGFYEQYF
>TRBV20-1|TRBJ2-3|.
CSARDFKQTTDTQYF
>TRBV28|TRBJ2-7|.
CASSLWGSAIGEQYF
>TRBV12-3/TRBV12-4|TRBJ1-1|TRBD1
CASSVDRKAFF
>TRBV6-2/TRBV6-3|TRBJ2-7|.
CASSQPRGAYEQYF
>TRBV18|TRBJ2-7|TRBD2
CASSTSGSGYEQYF
>TRBV29-1|TRBJ2-3|.
CSGLRTFTQYF
>TRBV6-5|TRBJ1-2|.
CASSYSGGTSGYTF
>TRBV29-1|TRBJ1-2|.
CSAQGLQGVGYTF
>TRBV4-3|TRBJ2-5|TRBD2
CASSPGTSGRETQYF
>TRBV29-1|TRBJ1-2|.
CSITSQGGYGYTF
>TRBV18|TRBJ2-7|.
CASCPDGRPYEQYF
>TRBV25-1|TRBJ1-5|.
CASSEPRTPGQPQHF
>TRBV6-5|TRBJ2-1|.
CASSYSRGNNEQFF
>TRBV4-2|TRBJ2-1|TRBD2
CASSQAGGGAASSYNQQFF
>TRBV18|TRBJ1-2|.
CASSPSVGQGNGGYTF
>TRBV24-1|TRBJ2-7|TRBD1
CATSDGQGYEQYF
>TRBV30|TRBJ1-1|TRBD1
CAWSPGQGLMNTEAFF
>TRBV19|TRBJ2-1|.
CASSSMGGALEQFF